The present T cell receptor beta chain was sequenced within a study of shared clonotypes between healthy human individuals (TCRdb year 2020). Regarding the research as a whole: Three men and a couple of women, aged 18 to 49 years, made up the cohort. Per donor, three plates each were used for CD4 naive and CD4 memory, two for CD8 naive, and one for CD8 memory. To estimate repertoire size and how much clonotype sharing occurs between individuals, the study deeply sequenced the blood TCR repertoires of five or six healthy adults. To increase sequencing depth and limit assay-specific biases, different laboratories used diverse techniques to prepare libraries and sequence TCR repertoires. Between about 0.8 and 9 billion PBMCs per donor were obtained by leukapheresis.

Comments on this clone: Its recognized antigen is unknown. Per-base qualities were not stored, and no clone one base away is much larger.

Study-level results and caveats: Only blood was sampled, and tissue TCR repertoires likely differ from those in blood. Because the study included only a small number of donors, the genetic and exposure-history diversity represented was limited. Compared with non-shared clonotypes, the clonotypes found in all four sorted-subset donors had higher generation probabilities. Across a few donors, approximately 5% of naive CD4, more than 3% of naive CD8, 2% to 2.5% of memory CD4, and under 0.45% of memory CD8 clonotypes were shared. Estimated clonotype richness was generally larger for naive than for memory subsets. Incomplete sequencing was indicated by rarefaction of sorted-subset datasets, despite the large sequencing depth. Pairwise subsampling indicated that sequencing depth was expected to affect the degree of clonotype sharing among donors.

From its cysteine to its phenylalanine, the CDR3 spans 16 amino acids. The read is trimmed to its CDR3 DNA, 48 bases read in frame from base 1. The germline V gene sets CDR1 to SGHRS and CDR2 to YFSETQ. V loses 0 bases at its end and J loses 1 base; junction bases beyond the gene matches: 4. Using the deep immunoSEQ assay, TCR CDR3 regions were amplified from genomic DNA by multiplex PCR. For each cell subset, the extracted genomic DNA was distributed evenly across all wells of several immunoSEQ 96-well plates, and each plate served as one replicate. For sorted subsets, each replicate PCR was loaded with approximately 200 ng genomic DNA, equivalent to 30,000 or so T cell genomes. Purified libraries were measured with a Qubit 3.0 fluorometer, size-checked on a Bioanalyzer 2100, and measured again with the KAPA Library Quantification kit. A separate single-read 150-cycle Illumina NextSeq 550 flow cell was used to sequence each immunoSEQ 96-well plate. Concerning the study's data processing: Because the immunoSEQ output held only junctional sequences and lacked quality scores, the filtering could not match the filtering applied to full-length reads. Sequences were annotated with PyIR, a Python wrapper for IgBLAST v1.9, and V/J genes and CDR3 were assigned using IMGT germline references. Any read was removed if the V/J assignment was weak (E-value above 1e-6), the CDR3 was missing, or the read contained stop codons, out-of-frame junctions, or ambiguous translated residues. A V3J clonotype was defined by an identical inferred V gene, J gene, and CDR3 amino acid sequence. To compute the percentage overlap between repertoires, the number of shared unique clonotypes was divided by the size of the smaller repertoire. RTK rarefaction, the Chao1 estimator, and Recon v2.1 estimates of unobserved clonotypes were used to assess repertoire richness. Generation probabilities for all TCRbeta clonotypes obtained by the gDNA method from a few donors were computed using OLGA. This immuneACCESS table, as held by TCRdb, lists in-frame sequences with V and J called but not all clones. Of the missing ones, under half trace to an unresolved V gene in checked studies; the others have no known cause. V and J calls and clone size are copied from that table; D and trimming were computed from the DNA. The sample table shows some 2,500,000 clones, and 80% to 95% are seen once. The ten most abundant clones make up around 0.38% of the sample.

The donors were healthy, HIV-negative adults who had no recently reported acute infections or vaccinations. Every donor was a Caucasian adult residing in Nashville, Tennessee, USA. CD4+ T cells were enriched by magnetic negative selection, after which naive cells were positively selected on CD45RA and the negative fraction was taken as the memory subset. Blood was obtained by leukapheresis, after which PBMCs were separated by Ficoll-Histopaque density gradient centrifugation and cryopreserved in liquid nitrogen vapor phase. Analytical flow cytometry was used to check the purity and quantity of each magnetically sorted T cell population. Genomic DNA was isolated from every sorted fraction and measured by UV absorbance on a Nanodrop 2000c.

The chain uses TRBV5-1 and TRBJ2-1, and TRBD1 aligns with 7 junction nucleotides. Sequencing used naive CD4+ T cells from PBMCs. The sample's cell subset or site label, decoded: CD45RA+ positively selected. This receptor was obtained from a man aged 18 to 30 in good health. Some clones in this sample may be carry-over from other donors' samples. The CDR3 is CASSLGPRGSYNEQFF. The DNA sequence is TGCGCCAGCAGCTTGGGGCCCAGGGGGTCCTACAATGAGCAGTTCTTC.